This TCR beta chain is from a study of T cell responses to AZD1222 COVID-19 vaccine (dated by TCRdb to the early 2020s). Broadly, across the study: AZD1222 recipients whose second dose came at about 4 weeks and those whose second dose came at about 12 weeks were combined into one group, since spike-specific TCR depth and breadth did not differ between the two schedules. Trial participants were enrolled by age into 18-55, 56-69 and 70-plus year subgroups, with around 150, 28 and 57 TCR-sequenced participants respectively. TCR sequencing was performed for about 250 trial participants, of whom about 200 were given two doses of AZD1222 and around 26 were given two doses of MenACWY control vaccine. The research as a whole found: Conclusions about previously exposed vaccinees were limited because only six or seven AZD1222 recipients were SARS-CoV-2 seropositive at baseline. Nearly half of unique spike-specific TCRs reportedly recognized epitopes outside regions mutated in the B.1.351 and B.1.1.7 variants. In the small 56-69-year group, the increase in depth fell short of significance, most likely because of low power. CD4 TCRs associated with the vaccine covered the entire spike protein, and the dominant responses were in regions 160-218 and 743-854. Because no day 14 peak-response samples were available, repertoires were characterized only after the peak T cell response. A significant rise in spike-specific TCR breadth and depth was observed after two AZD1222 doses relative to day 0 and relative to MenACWY recipients. Participants were mostly white British, with more females than males. The authors suggested clonal diversity may have been underestimated.

The CDR3 regions of human TCRbeta chains were subjected to immunosequencing. From the authors' description of their analysis: Repertoire TCRs were matched against a reference library of SARS-CoV-2-specific TCRs generated with the MIRA antigen-specificity platform. Breadth was defined as the fraction of unique TCRs that were SARS-CoV-2-associated. Depth was defined as the fraction of total T cells that were SARS-CoV-2-associated. Using the MIRA data, each spike-specific TCR was mapped to the spike region that the TCR reacts to and placed in a CD4 or CD8 class. Log10-transformed breadth and depth values were compared by one-way ANOVA with Sidak's multiple comparisons tests. TCRdb stores this immuneACCESS table with in-frame sequences only. Part of the clones is absent; in the studies checked, under half of the shortfall reflects unresolved V genes, and no reason is known for the rest. That table gives V, J and clone size, and the DNA gave D and trimming. This sample is represented by under 150,000 clones; approximately 90% of them were singletons. The top ten clonotypes cover approximately 1% of the sample.

The CDR3, cysteine through phenylalanine, is 15 amino acids long. Only the CDR3 portion is preserved as DNA: 45 bases, with reading frame beginning at the first base. A distance of 13 bases separates the germline ends of V and J, which lose 2 bases and 2 bases respectively. CDR1 and CDR2 (SGHTA, FQGNSA) derive from the germline V gene. The meaning of the sample's time point label: baseline before first vaccination. Vaccinee samples came from UK trials COV001 and COV002, including a single-blind randomized controlled phase 2/3 trial of AZD1222 (ChAdOx1 nCoV-19) in healthy adults. For TCRbeta chain sequencing, PBMC samples were collected from trial participants at day 0 and at day 28 after the second dose. Comment on this clone: No cognate antigen has been identified for it. One base away there is no much larger clone; base qualities are not given.

The rearrangement combines TRBV7-2 with TRBJ2-7; the best D guess is TRBD1, with 5 bases matching. The material was peripheral blood, obtained on day 0 of AZD1222 vaccination. This sequence was found in an adult in good health. CDR3 protein: CASSLIQGGAYEQYF. In nucleotides, the sequence is TGTGCCAGCAGCTTAATCCAGGGTGGTGCCTACGAGCAGTACTTC.